These 10 T cell receptor beta chains were sequenced from one sample in a study of read filtering for tumor transcriptome and immune sequencing. This library used 300 to 500 ng RNA and molecular barcoded adaptors spanning alpha/delta and beta/gamma chains. MiXCR, applied by TCRdb to the reads, yields one record per CDR3 protein. The sample lists approximately 140,000 distinct CDR3 sequences; approximately 13% were seen once. The sequenced sample was a population of CD138-negative cells sorted from bone marrow. The receptor set was obtained from a donor aged 40 or older with multiple myeloma.

This clonotype was observed at least ten times. V usage is TRBV10-3 and J usage is TRBJ2-2; D might be TRBD2 (6 bases). Trimming left V 4 bases short and J 7 bases short, with 16 bases between. CDR1 is ENHRY, CDR2 SYGVKD, per germline. This CDR3 has 15 residues. CDR3 sequence (DNA): TGTGCCATCAGTGCGGGACTCCTCAACGGCGGGGAGCTGTTTTTT. Its translation: CAISAGLLNGGELFF.

This clonotype was seen repeatedly, ten times or more. This chain uses TRBV11-2 with TRBJ2-1; 7 bases fit TRBD2. CDR1 is SGHAT, CDR2 FQNNGV, per germline. With V trimmed by 2 bases and J by 7 bases, 5 bases remained unmatched. The CDR3 covers 14 residues. The chain's CDR3 is CASSLLAGVNEQFF. Here the CDR3 DNA reads TGTGCCAGCAGCTTACTCGCGGGAGTAAATGAGCAGTTCTTC.

On this clonotype: This CDR3 is missing its conserved last phenylalanine or tryptophan, likely due to a read error. The chain combines TRBV7-9 with TRBJ1-2; 8 bases map to TRBD1. The CDR3 has 14 residues. V trimming: 5 bases; J trimming: 6 bases; junction bases outside the gene matches: 8. CDR1 is SEHNR and CDR2 is FQNEAQ in the germline V gene (reference sequence). The CDR3 loop is CASSLGQGANGYTL. CDR3 bases: TGTGCCAGCAGCCTAGGCCAGGGGGCGAATGGCTACACCCTC.

Of note for this clonotype: With a much larger clone just one base away, this may be a read error. This chain joins TRBV19 and TRBJ2-7; the match to TRBD1 covers 9 bases. Germline V gives CDR1 LNHDA, CDR2 SQIVND (reference sequence). J gave up 5 bases and V 10 bases, and 9 bases lay outside the gene matches. This CDR3 is 13 amino acids long. The CDR3 nucleotides read TGTGCCACCGCGGGACAGGGACTCGACGAGCAGTACTTC. Protein: CATAGQGLDEQYF.

This clonotype has just a few counts. V gene TRBV6-5 combines with J gene TRBJ1-1; D is perhaps TRBD1 (6 bases). V shed 2 bases and J shed 0 bases, with 7 bases lying between them. This CDR3 spans 14 amino acids. Per germline, CDR1 MNHEY and CDR2 SVGAGI. The chain's CDR3 is CASSYEGVNTEAFF. In nucleotides, the CDR3 is TGTGCCAGCAGTTACGAGGGGGTGAACACTGAAGCTTTCTTT.

This clonotype appeared many times. V usage is TRBV4-3 and J usage is TRBJ1-1; TRBD1 is a possible D gene (5 bases). Trimming took 2 bases from V and 2 from J, leaving 12 bases between them. This CDR3 contains 15 residues. The germline CDR1 and CDR2 sequences are LGHNA and YSLEER. CDR3 sequence: CASSQPGGTNTEAFF. The CDR3 bases are TGCGCCAGCAGCCAACCGGGAGGGACTAACACTGAAGCTTTCTTT.

At least ten counts were recorded for this clonotype. V gene TRBV6-5 combines with J gene TRBJ2-7, with D possibly matching TRBD2 (6 bases). The CDR3 sequence is 15 residues long. Trimming removed 0 bases at V and 3 bases at J, with 12 bases between. Germline V CDR1 and CDR2: MNHEY, SVGAGI. This CDR3 reads CASSYSIQGGYEQYF. The CDR3 DNA is TGTGCCAGCAGTTACTCAATCCAGGGAGGCTACGAGCAGTACTTC.

This clonotype was detected only a few times. A far bigger clonotype differs at one base, so this is likely a read error. J is TRBJ2-4 and V is TRBV7-2; 7 bases are shared with TRBD1. From germline, CDR1 is SGHTA and CDR2 FQGNSA. The CDR3 length is 15 residues. The CDR3 protein is CASGLARGPLNIQYF. The CDR3 nucleotides are TGTGCCAGCGGCTTAGCTAGGGGGCCTTTGAACATTCAGTACTTC. Together with reference TRBV7-2 and TRBJ2-4, the CDR3 gives the full variable domain: GAGVSQSPSNKVTEKGKDVELRCDPISGHTALYWYRQSLGQGLEFLIYFQGNSAPDKSGLPSDRFSAERTGGSVSTLTIQRTQQEDSAVYLCASGLARGPLNIQYFGAGTRLSVL.

J is TRBJ1-1 and V is TRBV3-1; weak D call: TRBD1 (5 bases). The germline gives CDR1 LGHDT, CDR2 YNNKEL (reference sequence). V lost 4 bases, J lost 5 bases, and 14 bases lay in between. The CDR3 is 14 residues long. The CDR3 sequence is CASSREGAGTEAFF. CDR3 coding DNA: TGTGCCAGCAGCCGCGAAGGGGCAGGGACTGAAGCTTTCTTT.

This clonotype came up many times. V and J are TRBV6-5 and TRBJ1-1; 9 positions agree with TRBD1. Germline values: CDR1 MNHEY, CDR2 SVGAGI. V gave up 6 bases and J gave up 1 base; unmatched junction bases: 3. CDR3 size: 14 residues. CDR3 protein: CASRWGQGNTEAFF. The DNA of the CDR3 is TGTGCCAGCAGATGGGGACAGGGGAACACTGAAGCTTTCTTT.